The present T cell receptor (beta chain) was sequenced within a study of cytomegalovirus exposure and HLA in healthy donors. Study-level points and caveats: Across donors, sequencing depth was assumed by presence/absence analyses to be roughly uniform. Around 160 TCR beta chains were listed as cytomegalovirus-associated.

The CDR3 has 17 amino acids. Deletions cut 0 bases from V and 0 bases from J, with 12 bases between. Per the germline V gene, CDR1 is MNHNS and CDR2 is SASEGT. With 60 Vbeta and 13 Jbeta primers, the PCR was carried out. Assay: immunoSEQ multiplex PCR; the TCRdb copy retains only in-frame clones and omits some. The profile shows just under 250,000 clones, roughly 82% of them singletons. For this clone: Its specificity is not known.

Sequencing used PBMCs. This sequence joins TRBV6-1 and TRBJ1-3; D remains ambiguous. The sequence came from a woman aged 40 to 50 in good health and CMV-seropositive. CDR3 residues: CASSEARLRGSGNTIYF. For the CDR3, the DNA is TGTGCCAGCAGTGAAGCCCGCTTACGGGGCTCTGGAAACACCATATATTTT.